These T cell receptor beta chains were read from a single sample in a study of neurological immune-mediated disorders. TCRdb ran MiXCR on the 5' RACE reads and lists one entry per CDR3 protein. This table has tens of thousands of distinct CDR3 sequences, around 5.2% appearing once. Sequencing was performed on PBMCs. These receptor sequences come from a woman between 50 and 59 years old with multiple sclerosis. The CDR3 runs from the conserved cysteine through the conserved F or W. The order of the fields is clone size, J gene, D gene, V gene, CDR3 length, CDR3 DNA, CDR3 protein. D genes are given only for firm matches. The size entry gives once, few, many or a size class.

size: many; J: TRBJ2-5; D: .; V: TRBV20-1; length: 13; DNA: TGCAGTGCTAGAGTGGGGGGAGGCGAGACCCAGTACTTC; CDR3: CSARVGGGETQYF
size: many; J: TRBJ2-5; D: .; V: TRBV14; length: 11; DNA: TGTGCCAGCAGCCAAGACGAGACCCAGTACTTC; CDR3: CASSQDETQYF
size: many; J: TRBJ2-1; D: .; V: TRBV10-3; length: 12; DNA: TGTGCCACGGAGGGGCGAGACAATGAGCAGTTCTTC; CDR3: CATEGRDNEQFF
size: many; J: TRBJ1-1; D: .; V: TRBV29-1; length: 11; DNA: TGCAGCGCTGGGGGACACACTGAAGCTTTCTTT; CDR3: CSAGGHTEAFF
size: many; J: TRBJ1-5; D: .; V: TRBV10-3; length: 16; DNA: TGTGCCATCAGTGATACACAGGCTAGGGGCAATCAGCCCCAGCATTTT; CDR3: CAISDTQARGNQPQHF
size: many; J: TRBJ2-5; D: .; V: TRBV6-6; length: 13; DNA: TGTGCCAGCAGTTACGGAGGGGGCGAGACCCAGTACTTC; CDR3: CASSYGGGETQYF
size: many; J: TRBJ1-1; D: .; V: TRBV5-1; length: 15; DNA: TGCGCCAGCAGCTTGTTGGTACACGCGAACACTGAAGCTTTCTTT; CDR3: CASSLLVHANTEAFF
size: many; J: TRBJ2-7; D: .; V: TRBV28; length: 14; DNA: TGTGCCAGCAGCCGCGAGGGAATGGCCTACGAGCAGTACTTC; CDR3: CASSREGMAYEQYF
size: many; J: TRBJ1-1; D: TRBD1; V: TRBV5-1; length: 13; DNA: TGCGCCAGTAAACAGGGGTGGGACACTGAAGCTTTCTTT; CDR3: CASKQGWDTEAFF
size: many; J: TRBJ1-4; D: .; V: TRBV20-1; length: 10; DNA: TGCAGTGCTCTTAATGAAAAACTGTTTTTT; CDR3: CSALNEKLFF
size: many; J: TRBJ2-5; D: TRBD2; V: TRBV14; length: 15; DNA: TGTGCCAGCAGCCAATTACTAGCGCGACAAGAGACCCAGTACTTC; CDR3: CASSQLLARQETQYF
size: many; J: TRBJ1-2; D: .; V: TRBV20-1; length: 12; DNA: TGCAGTGCTAGAGGGCCCCCATATGGCTACACCTTC; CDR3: CSARGPPYGYTF
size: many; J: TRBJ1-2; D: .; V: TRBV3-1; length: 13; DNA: TGTGCCAGCAGCCGGGAACCAGCGAGAGGCTACACCTTC; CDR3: CASSREPARGYTF
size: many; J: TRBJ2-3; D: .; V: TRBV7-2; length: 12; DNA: TGTGCCAGCAGCCCAGGCACAGATACGCAGTATTTT; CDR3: CASSPGTDTQYF
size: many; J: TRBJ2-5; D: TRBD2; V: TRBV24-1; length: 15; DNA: TGTGCCACCAGTCTCAGCGGGGGGGCCGGAGAGACCCAGTACTTC; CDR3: CATSLSGGAGETQYF
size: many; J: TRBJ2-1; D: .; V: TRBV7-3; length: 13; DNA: TGTGCCAGCAGCTTAAGACTATACAATGAGCAGTTCTTC; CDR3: CASSLRLYNEQFF